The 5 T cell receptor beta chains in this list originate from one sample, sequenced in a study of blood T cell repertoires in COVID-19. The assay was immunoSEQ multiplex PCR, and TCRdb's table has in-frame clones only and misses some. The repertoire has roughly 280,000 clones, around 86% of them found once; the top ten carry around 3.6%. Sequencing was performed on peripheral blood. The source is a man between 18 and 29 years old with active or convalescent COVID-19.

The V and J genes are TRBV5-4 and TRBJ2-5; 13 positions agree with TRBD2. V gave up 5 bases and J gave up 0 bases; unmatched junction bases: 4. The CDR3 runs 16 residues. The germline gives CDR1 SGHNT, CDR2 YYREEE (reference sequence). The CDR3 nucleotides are TGTGCCAGCAGGGGGGGACTAGCGGGGAACCAAGAGACCCAGTACTTC. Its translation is CASRGGLAGNQETQYF. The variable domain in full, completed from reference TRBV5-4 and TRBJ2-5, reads ETGVTQSPTHLIKTRGQQVTLRCSSQSGHNTVSWYQQALGQGPQFIFQYYREEENGRGNFPPRFSGLQFPNYSSELNVNALELDDSALYLCASRGGLAGNQETQYFGPGTRLLVL.

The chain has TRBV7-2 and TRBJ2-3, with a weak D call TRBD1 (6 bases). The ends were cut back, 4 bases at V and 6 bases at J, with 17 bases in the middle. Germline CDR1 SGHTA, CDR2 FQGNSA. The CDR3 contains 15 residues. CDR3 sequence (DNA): TGTGCCAGCAGCTCGGAACCCTGGGGGCTGGATACGCAGTATTTT. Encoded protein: CASSSEPWGLDTQYF.

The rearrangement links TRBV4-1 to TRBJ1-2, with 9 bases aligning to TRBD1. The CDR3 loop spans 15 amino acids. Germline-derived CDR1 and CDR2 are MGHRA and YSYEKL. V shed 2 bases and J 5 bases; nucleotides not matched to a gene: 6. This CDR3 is CASSQFLGTGYGYTF. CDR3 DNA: TGCGCCAGCAGCCAATTCTTGGGGACAGGGTATGGCTACACCTTC.

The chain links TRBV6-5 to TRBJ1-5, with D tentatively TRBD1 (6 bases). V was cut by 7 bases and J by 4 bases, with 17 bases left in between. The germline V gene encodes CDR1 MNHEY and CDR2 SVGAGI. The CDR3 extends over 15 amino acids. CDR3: CASMARDKANQPQHF. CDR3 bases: TGTGCCAGCATGGCCCGGGACAAGGCAAATCAGCCCCAGCATTTT.

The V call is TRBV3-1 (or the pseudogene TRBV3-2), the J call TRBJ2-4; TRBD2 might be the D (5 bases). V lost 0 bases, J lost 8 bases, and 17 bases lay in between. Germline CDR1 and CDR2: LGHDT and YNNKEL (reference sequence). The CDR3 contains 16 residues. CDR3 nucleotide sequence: TGTGCCAGCAGCCAAGAGGTACTCTCTCGGAGGCACATTCAGTACTTC. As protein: CASSQEVLSRRHIQYF.